A single sample is the source of the 9 T cell receptor beta chains below, sequenced in a study of cytomegalovirus exposure and HLA in healthy donors. PCR primers comprised 60 Vbeta and 13 Jbeta primers. Using immunoSEQ multiplex PCR, the repertoire was profiled, and TCRdb retains in-frame clones only, with some absent. The sample records some 94,000 clones, around 77% being singletons. Source material: PBMCs. These receptors were taken from a man in his forties in good health and CMV-seronegative.

The chain carries TRBV6-5 and TRBJ1-1, with a tentative D call TRBD1 (5 bases). From germline, CDR1 is MNHEY and CDR2 SVGAGI. The CDR3 sequence is 13 residues long. Deletions cut 6 bases from V and 5 bases from J, with 13 bases between. The CDR3 region has the DNA TGTGCCAGCAGGGGACGGGGGGGAACTGAAGCTTTCTTT. Translated: CASRGRGGTEAFF.

The chain has TRBV9 and TRBJ2-3; D might be TRBD2 (6 bases). Germline CDR1 and CDR2: SGDLS and YYNGEE. The V end was cut by 2 bases, the J end by 6 bases, with 16 bases between. The CDR3 is made up of 15 amino acids. CDR3 coding DNA: TGTGCCAGCAGCGTGGGACTCAGCCGGGCTGATACGCAGTATTTT. It encodes CASSVGLSRADTQYF.

J is TRBJ1-5 and V is TRBV18; TRBD1 aligns across 10 bases. The CDR3 contains 17 residues. CDR1 is KGHSH, CDR2 LQKENI, per germline. V lost 5 bases, J lost 2 bases, and 9 bases stayed unmatched. CDR3 bases: TGTGCCAGCTCAAACTCGACAGGGGGCTTAGGCAATCAGCCCCAGCATTTT. Protein sequence: CASSNSTGGLGNQPQHF.

The chain employs TRBV5-1 and TRBJ2-3; possible D gene TRBD1, 5 bases. Germline V lookup: CDR1 SGHRS, CDR2 YFSETQ. Trimming shortened V by 4 bases and J by 2 bases, and 17 bases separated the two germline ends. The CDR3 totals 16 residues. CDR3 loop: CASSPLGQPATDTQYF. CDR3 DNA: TGCGCCAGCAGCCCACTCGGACAACCCGCCACAGATACGCAGTATTTT.

This chain connects TRBV28 to TRBJ1-3, with a possible D match to TRBD1 (6 bases). This CDR3 comprises 16 residues. Per germline, CDR1 MDHEN and CDR2 SYDVKM. V lost 2 bases, J lost 0 bases, and 11 bases lay in between. In DNA, the CDR3 is TGTGCCAGCAGTTTAGCGGGGGGCAACTCTGGAAACACCATATATTTT. It codes for CASSLAGGNSGNTIYF.

This chain uses TRBV4-1 with TRBJ2-1; D uncertain. The V gene's germline CDR1 is MGHRA and CDR2 YSYEKL. This CDR3 is 13 amino acids long. The germline V and J ends were trimmed by 8 bases and 6 bases, with 14 bases remaining between them. The CDR3 DNA sequence: TGCGCCAGCCTTTCTAGTTTTCGCAATGAGCAGTTCTTC. Translated, it gives CASLSSFRNEQFF.

The V and J genes are TRBV28 and TRBJ1-1; no clear D gene. Germline-derived CDR1 and CDR2 are MDHEN and SYDVKM. This CDR3 region has 15 residues. The V end lost 2 bases, the J end lost 3 bases, and 13 bases lay between the germline ends. CDR3 bases: TGTGCCAGCAGTTTACGGGCGGGAGGGCACACTGAAGCTTTCTTT. This codes for CASSLRAGGHTEAFF. The full variable domain, its missing parts supplied by reference TRBV28 and TRBJ1-1, is DVKVTQSSRYLVKRTGEKVFLECVQDMDHENMFWYRQDPGLGLRLIYFSYDVKMKEKGDIPEGYSVSREKKERFSLILESASTNQTSMYLCASSLRAGGHTEAFFGQGTRLTVV.

This clone occurred once. This rearrangement joins TRBV9 to TRBJ1-2; D might be TRBD1 (5 bases). The V and J ends lost 0 bases and 7 bases respectively, with 10 bases between them. From germline, CDR1 is SGDLS and CDR2 YYNGEE. The CDR3 has 13 amino acids. CDR3: CASSVEAGSGYTF. The CDR3 DNA sequence: TGTGCCAGCAGCGTAGAGGCAGGGTCTGGCTACACCTTC.

J is TRBJ1-1 and V is TRBV28; 9 bases line up with TRBD1. J lost 4 bases, V lost 6 bases, and 3 bases had no gene match. The V gene's germline CDR1 is MDHEN and CDR2 SYDVKM. This CDR3 contains 13 residues. The CDR3 loop is CASSRQGVTEAFF. CDR3 sequence (DNA): TGTGCCAGCAGCAGACAGGGGGTCACTGAAGCTTTCTTT.